One and the same sample provided the 25 T cell receptor beta chains below, sequenced in a study of blood T cell repertoires in COVID-19. Using immunoSEQ multiplex PCR, the repertoire was profiled, and TCRdb retains in-frame clones only, with some absent. The table includes over 85,000 clones, about 89% detected once. The sequenced sample was peripheral blood. These receptors all come from a human donor with acute or convalescent COVID-19. The donor label of this sample is uncertain.

This chain connects TRBV6-5 to TRBJ1-3, with D maybe TRBD1 (6 bases). In germline, CDR1 is MNHEY, CDR2 SVGAGI. CDR3 length: 14 residues. The ends were cut back, 6 bases at V and 3 bases at J, with 12 bases in the middle. The CDR3 reads CASRQQGIGNTIYF. CDR3 sequence (DNA): TGTGCCAGCAGGCAACAGGGTATTGGAAACACCATATATTTT.

The genes are TRBV7-2 and TRBJ2-5; TRBD1 matches at 9 bases. The trim removed 4 bases at V and 5 bases at J, leaving 5 bases unmatched. The CDR3 covers 14 residues. Germline lookup yields CDR1 SGHTA and CDR2 FQGNSA. In nucleotides, the CDR3 is TGTGCCAGCAGCTCCGGGACAGGGCGGGAGACCCAGTACTTC. Residues: CASSSGTGRETQYF.

The V gene is TRBV18, the J gene TRBJ2-1, with D possibly being TRBD2 (6 bases). Trimming removed 3 bases at V and 8 bases at J, with 20 bases between. Germline CDR1 and CDR2: KGHSH and LQKENI. This CDR3 spans 16 amino acids. The CDR3 loop reads CASSPPGGTVTDEQFF. CDR3 in DNA: TGTGCCAGCTCACCGCCCGGGGGAACCGTCACCGATGAGCAGTTCTTC. Together with reference TRBV18 and TRBJ2-1, the CDR3 gives the full variable domain: NAGVMQNPRHLVRRRGQEARLRCSPMKGHSHVYWYRQLPEEGLKFMVYLQKENIIDESGMPKERFSAEFPKEGPSILRIQQVVRGDSAAYFCASSPPGGTVTDEQFFGPGTRLTVL.

The chain uses TRBV6-5 and TRBJ1-5; D is possibly TRBD1 (6 bases). The V gene lost 7 bases and the J gene lost 2 bases, with 15 bases spanning the gap. Germline V gives CDR1 MNHEY, CDR2 SVGAGI. This CDR3 contains 15 residues. The CDR3 nucleotides are TGTGCCAGCACCCCCCCAGGGGCTGGCAATCAGCCCCAGCATTTT. Translated: CASTPPGAGNQPQHF.

The sample holds one count of this clone. V usage is TRBV6-5 and J usage is TRBJ2-7, with D possibly TRBD2 on 6 matching bases. The CDR3 has 16 residues. With 2 bases removed from V and 3 bases from J, the gap between germline ends came to 17 bases. Germline V gene sequence: CDR1 MNHEY, CDR2 SVGAGI. Here the CDR3 DNA reads TGTGCCAGCAGTTACGAAAGCGGGCGTTTCTACTACGAGCAGTACTTC. Residues: CASSYESGRFYYEQYF.

This clone turned up a few times. The V and J genes are TRBV7-9 and TRBJ1-5; D is unresolved. V was cut by 0 bases and J by 1 base, with 10 bases left in between. Germline CDR1 is SEHNR and CDR2 is FQNEAQ (reference sequence). The CDR3 extends over 16 amino acids. Here the CDR3 DNA reads TGTGCCAGCAGCTTAGCGTACGGAGGAAGCAATCAGCCCCAGCATTTT. Translation: CASSLAYGGSNQPQHF.

The chain employs TRBV30 and TRBJ2-5; 7 bases match TRBD1. The CDR3 is made up of 14 amino acids. Germline-derived CDR1 and CDR2 are GTSNPN and SVGIG (reference sequence). J gave up 5 bases and V 0 bases, and 6 bases lay outside the gene matches. CDR3 region: CAWSVGVGQETQYF. In DNA form, the CDR3 reads TGTGCCTGGAGTGTAGGAGTGGGACAGGAGACCCAGTACTTC.

V is TRBV9 and J is TRBJ1-2; the D gene is possibly TRBD1 (6 bases). The CDR3 totals 13 residues. The germline V gene has CDR1 SGDLS and CDR2 YYNGEE. Trimming cost V 0 bases and J 8 bases, with 11 bases left between them. CDR3 sequence: CASSVAPGEGYTF. The CDR3 DNA follows: TGTGCCAGCAGCGTAGCCCCAGGGGAAGGCTACACCTTC. The complete variable domain, with remaining parts taken from reference TRBV9 and TRBJ1-2, reads DSGVTQTPKHLITATGQRVTLRCSPRSGDLSVYWYQQSLDQGLQFLIQYYNGEERAKGNILERFSAQQFPDLHSELNLSSLELGDSALYFCASSVAPGEGYTFGSGTRLTVV.

This clone was observed a few times. V and J are TRBV6-2 or TRBV6-3 and TRBJ2-7, with D possibly being TRBD1 (6 bases). The V end lost 5 bases, the J end lost 5 bases, and 25 bases lay between the germline ends. The CDR3 is 17 amino acids. Germline-derived CDR1 and CDR2 are MNHEY and SVGEGT. CDR3 nucleotides: TGTGCCAGCAGTCTTCCGCCTTTTCTCAGGGGTCGGGACGAGCAGTACTTC. This encodes CASSLPPFLRGRDEQYF.

This chain links TRBV5-4 with TRBJ2-2; 11 bases map to TRBD2. With V trimmed by 3 bases and J by 1 base, 2 bases remained unmatched. This CDR3 is 16 amino acids long. The germline CDR1 and CDR2 sequences are SGHNT and YYREEE (reference sequence). The CDR3, as DNA: TGTGCCAGCAGCTCCGGGACTAGCGGGAACACCGGGGAGCTGTTTTTT. This translates into CASSSGTSGNTGELFF. The entire variable domain, with the rest obtained from reference TRBV5-4 and TRBJ2-2, is as follows: ETGVTQSPTHLIKTRGQQVTLRCSSQSGHNTVSWYQQALGQGPQFIFQYYREEENGRGNFPPRFSGLQFPNYSSELNVNALELDDSALYLCASSSGTSGNTGELFFGEGSRLTVL.

The chain carries TRBV4-2 and TRBJ2-1; D not resolved. Germline V gene data show CDR1 as LGHNA and CDR2 as YNFKEQ. This CDR3 region has 13 residues. The V end lost 1 base, the J end lost 7 bases, and 8 bases lay between the germline ends. The CDR3 sequence is CASSQGPGNEQFF. The CDR3 DNA reads as TGTGCCAGCAGCCAAGGTCCCGGGAATGAGCAGTTCTTC.

This clone was picked up a small number of times. This chain uses TRBV28 with TRBJ1-5; D remains ambiguous. The CDR3 is 15 residues long. CDR1 and CDR2 from the germline V gene are MDHEN and SYDVKM. V dropped 5 bases and J dropped 4 bases, with 15 bases sitting between them. CDR3 DNA: TGTGCCAGCAGTCGGTCGCATGGAGAGAATCAGCCCCAGCATTTT. Translation: CASSRSHGENQPQHF.

This clone is a singleton in its sample. V is TRBV28 and J is TRBJ1-1, with D possibly being TRBD1 (5 bases). V lost 6 bases and J lost 1, with 12 bases in between. This CDR3 has 14 residues. Germline V CDR1 and CDR2: MDHEN, SYDVKM. CDR3 DNA sequence: TGTGCCAGCAGAGAAGGCGGGACGAACACTGAAGCTTTCTTT. Translating gives CASREGGTNTEAFF.

The chain links TRBV2 to TRBJ1-2; D ambiguous. Germline assignment: CDR1 SNHLY and CDR2 FYNNEI. The V gene lost 1 base and the J gene lost 3 bases, with 18 bases spanning the gap. The CDR3 totals 17 residues. CDR3 sequence: CASSEVMVAVKDYGYTF. DNA of the CDR3: TGTGCCAGCAGTGAAGTAATGGTAGCGGTTAAGGACTATGGCTACACCTTC. The entire variable domain, with the rest obtained from reference TRBV2 and TRBJ1-2, is as follows: EPEVTQTPSHQVTQMGQEVILRCVPISNHLYFYWYRQILGQKVEFLVSFYNNEISEKSEIFDDQFSVERPDGSNFTLKIRSTKLEDSAMYFCASSEVMVAVKDYGYTFGSGTRLTVV.

The chain combines TRBV19 with TRBJ1-4; D ambiguous. Germline V gene lookup returns CDR1 LNHDA and CDR2 SQIVND (reference sequence). The CDR3 runs to 13 residues. Trimming shortened V by 1 base and J by 9 bases, and 9 bases separated the two germline ends. CDR3 loop: CASSIGTGKKLFF. The DNA for the CDR3 is TGTGCCAGTAGTATAGGGACGGGGAAAAAACTGTTTTTT.

This clone was seen a few times. V and J are TRBV6-2 or TRBV6-3 and TRBJ1-4, with D tentatively TRBD1 (5 bases). CDR1 and CDR2 (germline): MNHEY, SVGEGT. Trimming stripped 4 bases from V and 6 bases from J, with 15 bases between. This CDR3 has 15 residues. The CDR3 protein is CASSSAAGKDEKLFF. DNA of the CDR3: TGTGCCAGCAGTTCGGCGGCAGGGAAGGATGAAAAACTGTTTTTT.

The chain has TRBV5-1 and TRBJ2-1, with 9 bases fitting TRBD1. From germline, CDR1 is SGHRS and CDR2 YFSETQ. J gave up 4 bases and V 4 bases, and 12 bases lay outside the gene matches. The CDR3 consists of 17 residues. CDR3 amino acids: CASSEYRGLELYNEQFF. CDR3 nucleotides: TGCGCCAGCAGCGAATACAGGGGGCTCGAACTATACAATGAGCAGTTCTTC.

The chain recombines TRBV13 with TRBJ2-5; 8 nucleotides line up with TRBD2. CDR1 and CDR2 from the germline V gene are PRHDT and FYEKMQ (reference sequence). J gave up 1 base and V 0 bases, and 1 base lay outside the gene matches. The CDR3 totals 15 residues. The CDR3 reads CASSLGRGVQETQYF. The CDR3 DNA reads as TGTGCCAGCAGCTTAGGGCGGGGGGTCCAAGAGACCCAGTACTTC.

The gene calls are TRBV5-4 and TRBJ2-1; a weak D match, TRBD1 (8 bases). The V end was cut by 0 bases, the J end by 4 bases, with 11 bases between. Germline V gives CDR1 SGHNT, CDR2 YYREEE (reference sequence). This CDR3 spans 15 amino acids. The CDR3 spells CASSLDRGGYNEQFF. Here the CDR3 DNA reads TGTGCCAGCAGCTTGGACAGGGGGGGGTACAATGAGCAGTTCTTC.

The CDR3 DNA is TGTGCCACACAGGATTACTATGGCTACACCTTC. Residues: CATQDYYGYTF. The chain employs TRBV6-5 and TRBJ1-2, with TRBD1 as a possible D gene (5 bases). Germline CDR1 MNHEY, CDR2 SVGAGI. Trimming pared 10 bases from V and 3 bases from J, leaving 9 bases between. The CDR3 is 11 residues long.

The chain carries TRBV5-6 and TRBJ2-5; TRBD2 matches at 12 bases. CDR3 length: 17 amino acids. Per germline, CDR1 SGHDT and CDR2 YYEEEE. The V and J ends lost 0 bases and 1 base, in that order; junction bases with no gene match: 4. CDR3 residues: CASSLASSGGAQETQYF. In nucleotides, the CDR3 is TGTGCCAGCAGCTTGGCCTCTAGCGGGGGGGCCCAAGAGACCCAGTACTTC.

This clone was counted a few times. The chain recombines TRBV4-1 with TRBJ1-2, with a tentative D call TRBD1 (5 bases). Deletions cut 1 base from V and 4 bases from J, with 10 bases between. CDR1 is MGHRA, CDR2 YSYEKL, per germline. The CDR3 consists of 14 residues. CDR3 in DNA: TGCGCCAGCAGCCAAGTATTTGACAGCTATGGCTACACCTTC. Encoded protein: CASSQVFDSYGYTF.

The V and J genes are TRBV5-1 and TRBJ1-6; 8 positions match TRBD1. V lost 4 bases, J lost 6 bases, and 6 bases stayed unmatched. Germline loops: CDR1 SGHRS, CDR2 YFSETQ. This CDR3 region has 15 residues. The DNA for the CDR3 is TGCGCCAGCAGCATGGGACAGGAAGGTAATTCACCCCTCCACTTT. Translated: CASSMGQEGNSPLHF.

V usage is TRBV3-1 (or the pseudogene TRBV3-2) and J usage is TRBJ1-2; possibly TRBD1 for D (6 bases). CDR3 length: 16 residues. The V end lost 0 bases, the J end lost 4 bases, and 15 bases lay between the germline ends. Germline V gene lookup returns CDR1 LGHDT and CDR2 YNNKEL (reference sequence). CDR3 bases: TGTGCCAGCAGCCAAGATCCCCGGGACACCCGCTATGGCTACACCTTC. Translation: CASSQDPRDTRYGYTF.

The V call is TRBV7-9, the J call TRBJ1-2; 10 bases map to TRBD1. Germline loops: CDR1 SEHNR, CDR2 FQNEAQ (reference sequence). There are 16 residues in the CDR3. After removal of 6 bases from V and 4 bases from J, the junction contained 11 bases not matched to a gene. CDR3 loop: CASSTDRGRISYGYTF. The CDR3 DNA sequence: TGTGCCAGCAGTACCGACAGGGGGCGGATTTCCTATGGCTACACCTTC.